This T cell receptor (beta chain) emerged from a study of memory CD4+ T cells and cytomegalovirus serostatus. Study findings and constraints: Median bootstrapped AUC for CMV status was approximately 0.96 originally, about 0.9 US-trained. Of 150 to 200 reported CMV TCRbeta sequences, 55 to 80 were found in memory CD4+ repertoires.

The V and J ends lost 3 bases and 2 bases, in that order; junction bases with no gene match: 10. The CDR3 sequence is 16 residues long. CDR1 and CDR2 (germline): SGDLS, YYNGEE. The sort gate was single viable CD3+CD4+CD8-CD45RO+ cells for memory CD4+ T cells. Donors' CMV status reflects serum IgG against pp150, pp28, p38, p52. Sequencing used immunoSEQ multiplex PCR; TCRdb keeps in-frame clones, though not all of them. The sample lists approximately 50,000 clones, over 65% occurring once. Of note for this clone: Its antigen remains unidentified.

Specimen: memory CD4+ T cells from blood. This TCR derives from an adult in good health and CMV-seropositive. The V gene is TRBV9, the J gene TRBJ2-5; 7 positions match TRBD1. The CDR3 region has the DNA TGTGCCAGCAGCGGGATCGGGACAGCTGGTCAAGAGACCCAGTACTTC. It translates to CASSGIGTAGQETQYF.